The sample holds a few counts of the clone carrying this TCR beta chain. Its matching antigen is unknown. This sample is drawn from a study of T cells in localized non-small cell lung cancer. Overall study findings and caveats: Uninvolved adjacent lung showed peak T cell clonality, exceeding tumor.

The method was immunoSEQ multiplex PCR; TCRdb's version includes in-frame clones alone and lacks a portion of them. The sample lists about 3,700 clones; 20% to 30% were seen once. The sequencing here drew on lung tumor tissue, taken before any cancer treatment. This TCR came from a woman aged 40 to 75 with stage I lung adenocarcinoma.

The DNA for the CDR3 is TGTGCCAGCAGCTTGGTTCAGGGTAACACTGAAGCTTTCTTT. Protein sequence: CASSLVQGNTEAFF. This chain links TRBV11-3 with TRBJ1-1; the D gene is possibly TRBD1 (5 bases). Germline V gives CDR1 SGHNT, CDR2 YENEEA. The V end lost 3 bases, the J end lost 2 bases, and 10 bases lay between the germline ends. The CDR3 extends over 14 amino acids.